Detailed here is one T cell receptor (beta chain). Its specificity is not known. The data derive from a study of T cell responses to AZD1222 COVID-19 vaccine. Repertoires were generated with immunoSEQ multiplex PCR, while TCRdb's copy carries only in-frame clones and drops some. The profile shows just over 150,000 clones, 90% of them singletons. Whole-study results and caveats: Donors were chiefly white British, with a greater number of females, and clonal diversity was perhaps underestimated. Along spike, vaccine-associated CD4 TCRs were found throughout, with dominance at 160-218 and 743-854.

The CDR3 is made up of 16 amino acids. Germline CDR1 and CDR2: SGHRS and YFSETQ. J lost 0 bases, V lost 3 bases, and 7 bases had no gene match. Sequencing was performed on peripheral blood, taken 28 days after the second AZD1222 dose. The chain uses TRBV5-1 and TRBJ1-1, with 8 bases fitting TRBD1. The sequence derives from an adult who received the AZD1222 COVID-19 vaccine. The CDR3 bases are TGCGCCAGCAGCTGGGAACAGGGGGGAGTGAACACTGAAGCTTTCTTT. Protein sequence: CASSWEQGGVNTEAFF.